The TCR beta chain described here comes from a study of blood T cell repertoires in COVID-19. Study information: Whether acute or convalescent, the COVID-19 samples came from the United States, Italy and Spain.

This table comes from immunoSEQ multiplex PCR, and its TCRdb copy is limited to in-frame clones, with some not included. This sample has roughly 12,000 clones, with 80% to 95% found just once. The CDR3 is 18 amino acids. Germline V CDR1 and CDR2: LNHDA, SQIVND (reference sequence). V lost 3 bases and J lost 7, with 27 bases in between. Input material: peripheral blood. The chain recombines TRBV19 with TRBJ1-2, with D possibly TRBD1 on 6 matching bases. This sequence was found in an older woman with active COVID-19. CDR3 residues: CASSIKSGDQGRLGGYTF. In DNA form, the CDR3 reads TGTGCCAGTAGTATTAAAAGCGGGGATCAGGGGCGTTTAGGTGGCTACACCTTC.